A selection of T cell receptor beta chains follows, all from one sample in a study of blood T cells in healthy people across ages. TCRdb used MiXCR to reprocess the 5' RACE reads, holding one entry per CDR3 protein. The sample lists 1.4 million or so distinct CDR3 sequences; less than 45% were seen once. The sequencing sample was made of blood. These receptors originate from a woman between 18 and 30 years old in good health. CDR3s include the opening cysteine and the closing phenylalanine or tryptophan. The D gene is left open where the match is weak. Where a row states a size, it is once, few, many or the class of an expanded clone; other rows omit it.

size	J	V	D	CDR3	DNA
-	TRBJ1-4	TRBV7-9	TRBD1	CASCAQGGTNEKLFF	TGTGCCAGCTGCGCACAGGGGGGTACTAATGAAAAACTGTTTTTT
-	TRBJ2-3	TRBV9	-	CASSVLAVHTDTQYF	TGTGCCAGCAGCGTGCTAGCAGTCCACACAGATACGCAGTATTTT
few	TRBJ2-3	TRBV25-1	TRBD2	CASSESLGEGPDTQYF	TGTGCCAGCAGTGAATCCCTTGGGGAGGGACCAGATACGCAGTATTTT
once	TRBJ1-3	TRBV27	-	CASSPRPYGNTIYF	TGTGCCAGCAGTCCCAGGCCGTATGGAAACACCATATATTTT
-	TRBJ2-7	TRBV29-1	-	CREDSRGAEQYF	TGCAGGGAGGACTCCCGTGGTGCCGAGCAGTACTTC
-	TRBJ2-2	TRBV6-5	-	CASSSRPGELFF	TGTGCCAGCAGCTCTCGACCCGGGGAGCTGTTTTTT
-	TRBJ2-3	TRBV7-2	-	CASSLALSGTDTQYF	TGTGCCAGCAGCTTAGCGCTTTCGGGTACGGATACGCAGTATTTT
-	TRBJ2-4	TRBV20-1	-	CSARGASELAKNIQYF	TGCAGTGCTAGAGGGGCTAGCGAGCTAGCCAAAAACATTCAGTACTTC
few	TRBJ2-3	TRBV6-2/TRBV6-3	TRBD1	CASSWTGDTQYF	TGTGCCAGCAGCTGGACAGGGGATACGCAGTATTTT
-	TRBJ2-1	TRBV7-9	TRBD1	CASSLAGVTGQDEQFF	TGTGCCAGCAGCTTAGCGGGAGTTACGGGACAGGACGAGCAGTTCTTC
many	TRBJ2-7	TRBV7-2	-	CASSLERMSSYEQYF	TGTGCCAGCAGCTTAGAGCGGATGAGCTCCTACGAGCAGTACTTC
-	TRBJ1-2	TRBV25-1	-	CASTPGVDYGYTF	TGTGCCAGCACCCCGGGAGTCGACTATGGCTACACCTTC
-	TRBJ1-1	TRBV7-2	-	CASSLVVFELLGTEAFF	TGTGCCAGCAGCTTAGTCGTTTTTGAACTCCTGGGCACTGAAGCTTTCTTT
-	TRBJ2-3	TRBV20-1	-	CSATPWNTDTQYF	TGCAGTGCTACCCCTTGGAACACAGATACGCAGTATTTT
-	TRBJ1-2	TRBV20-1	TRBD1	CSGRTGTTAGHTF	TGCAGTGGTCGGACAGGCACCACAGCTGGCCACACCTTC
-	TRBJ2-5	TRBV6-5	-	CAGSYGTAREETQYF	TGTGCCGGCAGTTACGGTACAGCTAGGGAGGAGACCCAGTACTTC
once	TRBJ2-1	TRBV2	-	CASLIERSSYNEQFF	TGTGCCAGCCTTATAGAGCGGAGCTCCTACAATGAGCAGTTCTTC
-	TRBJ2-1	TRBV7-2	-	CASSLGRSSYNERFF	TGTGCCAGCAGCCTGGGACGGAGCTCCTACAATGAGCGGTTCTTC
-	TRBJ2-4	TRBV29-1	-	CSVTLKLRVRDIQYF	TGCAGCGTTACGCTTAAACTCAGGGTTAGGGACATTCAGTACTTC
few	TRBJ2-1	TRBV20-1	TRBD1	CSARSLDRGVYNEQFF	TGCAGTGCTCGTAGCCTAGACAGGGGGGTATACAATGAGCAGTTCTTC
few	TRBJ2-1	TRBV12-3/TRBV12-4	-	CASSGVAGNEQFF	TGTGCCAGCAGTGGGGTAGCCGGTAATGAGCAGTTCTTC
-	TRBJ2-7	TRBV7-9	-	CASSPPASNEQYF	TGTGCCAGCAGCCCCCCCGCATCTAACGAGCAGTACTTC
few	TRBJ1-6	TRBV15	TRBD1	CATSEQPITGGNSPLHF	TGTGCCACCAGCGAACAACCCATAACAGGGGGTAATTCACCCCTCCACTTT
-	TRBJ1-2	TRBV29-1	-	CGVELRIPYGYTF	TGCGGCGTTGAACTCCGCATCCCCTATGGCTACACCTTC
-	TRBJ2-7	TRBV28	-	CASRTTGTYEQYF	TGTGCCAGCAGAACAACCGGGACCTACGAGCAGTACTTC
-	TRBJ2-1	TRBV6-4	TRBD1	CASSDSPTGGNEQFF	TGTGCCAGCAGTGACTCTCCGACAGGGGGCAATGAGCAGTTCTTC
-	TRBJ2-7	TRBV6-5	-	CASSYSLAQEQYF	TGTGCCAGCAGTTACTCGTTGGCACAGGAGCAGTACTTC
-	TRBJ2-7	TRBV20-1	-	CSATKAGEGRYEQYF	TGCAGTGCTACAAAAGCGGGCGAGGGGAGATACGAGCAGTACTTC
-	TRBJ1-4	TRBV25-1	-	CASSEVRSLGEKLFF	TGTGCCAGCAGCGAAGTTCGAAGTCTCGGTGAAAAACTGTTTTTT
-	TRBJ2-3	TRBV14	-	CASSQGETAVDTQYF	TGTGCCAGCAGCCAAGGGGAGACGGCGGTAGATACGCAGTATTTT
few	TRBJ1-2	TRBV7-9	-	CASSPYVDGYTF	TGTGCCAGCAGCCCTTACGTCGATGGCTACACCTTC
few	TRBJ2-3	TRBV10-1	-	CASSEVTPTNTQYF	TGCGCCAGCAGTGAGGTCACTCCAACGAATACGCAGTATTTT
few	TRBJ2-1	TRBV28	TRBD2	CASSLPRTSGTTYNEQFF	TGTGCCAGCAGTTTACCTAGGACTAGCGGGACGACCTACAATGAGCAGTTCTTC
once	TRBJ1-4	TRBV7-9	-	CASSPPEGKLFF	TGTGCCAGCAGCCCACCCGAAGGAAAACTGTTTTTT
-	TRBJ2-1	TRBV20-1	-	CSAPGGGLDEQFF	TGCAGTGCCCCCGGCGGGGGCTTGGATGAGCAGTTCTTC
-	TRBJ1-2	TRBV27	-	CASSLNGQPHYGYTF	TGTGCCAGCAGTTTAAACGGGCAGCCCCACTATGGCTACACCTTC
-	TRBJ2-5	TRBV12-3/TRBV12-4	TRBD2	CASRPTSGGETQYF	TGTGCCAGCAGGCCCACTAGCGGAGGGGAGACCCAGTACTTC
-	TRBJ2-2	TRBV27	-	CASSLTIVAGELFF	TGTGCCAGCAGTTTGACTATTGTGGCCGGGGAGCTGTTTTTT
once	TRBJ2-7	TRBV6-2/TRBV6-3	-	CASSSKPPSSSSYNEQYF	TGTGCCAGCAGTTCTAAACCCCCTAGTAGCAGCTCCTACAATGAGCAGTACTTC
-	TRBJ2-2	TRBV5-1	-	CASKYAANTGELFF	TGCGCCAGCAAATACGCCGCAAACACCGGGGAGCTGTTTTTT
-	TRBJ2-5	TRBV7-2	-	CASSFRGTGGEQYF	TGTGCCAGCAGCTTCCGAGGGACGGGTGGTGAGCAGTACTTC
-	TRBJ2-1	TRBV4-3	-	CASSQDRLLVGINEQFF	TGCGCCAGCAGCCAAGATCGACTTTTAGTGGGGATCAATGAGCAGTTCTTC